Presented here are 9 T cell receptor beta chains from one specimen sequenced in a study of blood T cell repertoires in COVID-19. Some clones are missing from TCRdb's copy, which holds only in-frame ones; the method was immunoSEQ multiplex PCR. The sample has 55,000 to 75,000 clones; around 80% are singletons. The sequenced sample was peripheral blood. These receptors originate from a human donor in a cohort sampled during active COVID-19.

The chain carries TRBV19 and TRBJ1-2; the D is unclear. This CDR3 has 11 amino acids. Per the germline V gene, CDR1 is LNHDA and CDR2 is SQIVND (reference sequence). V lost 5 bases and J 4 bases, leaving 5 bases between the germline ends. CDR3 DNA: TGTGCCAGTAGTGAGAGCTATGGCTACACCTTC. Residues: CASSESYGYTF.

This clone was observed a single time. This chain links TRBV4-1 with TRBJ2-7, with 12 nucleotides matching TRBD2. Per germline, CDR1 MGHRA and CDR2 YSYEKL. The CDR3 is 17 residues long. V shed 4 bases and J 6 bases; nucleotides not matched to a gene: 13. In DNA form, the CDR3 reads TGCGCCAGCAGCCCTAAACCCTTAGGACTAGCGGGAAGCGAGCAGTACTTC. The encoded protein is CASSPKPLGLAGSEQYF.

The chain uses TRBV19 and TRBJ2-1; 10 bases agree with TRBD2. Germline V gives CDR1 LNHDA, CDR2 SQIVND (reference sequence). CDR3 length: 20 residues. V was clipped by 4 bases and J by 4 bases; unmatched bases: 19. The DNA for the CDR3 is TGTGCCAGTAGTAAACAGACTAGCGGGTTCATTACCCAACAATACAATGAGCAGTTCTTC. This translates into CASSKQTSGFITQQYNEQFF.

The chain employs TRBV30 and TRBJ2-7; TRBD2 matches at 10 bases. With V trimmed by 3 bases and J by 5 bases, 13 bases remained unmatched. The germline gives CDR1 GTSNPN, CDR2 SVGIG (reference sequence). CDR3 length: 16 residues. The chain's CDR3 is CAWSNLAGVTGDEQYF. The CDR3 DNA is TGTGCCTGGAGCAATCTAGCGGGAGTCACCGGGGACGAGCAGTACTTC. The full variable domain, completed using reference TRBV30 and TRBJ2-7, is SQTIHQWPATLVQPVGSPLSLECTVEGTSNPNLYWYRQAAGRGLQLLFYSVGIGQISSEVPQNLSASRPQDRQFILSSKKLLLSDSGFYLCAWSNLAGVTGDEQYFGPGTRLTVT.

V and J are TRBV18 and TRBJ2-5; D is perhaps TRBD2 (5 bases). CDR3 length: 16 amino acids. CDR1 is KGHSH and CDR2 is LQKENI in the germline V gene. The V and J ends lost 6 bases and 5 bases respectively, with 22 bases between them. The CDR3 nucleotides read TGTGCCAGCTCCCCCCCCGGGATCCCCGCATACGAGACCCAGTACTTC. Protein product: CASSPPGIPAYETQYF. Looking up the rest from reference TRBV18 and TRBJ2-5 gives the full variable domain: NAGVMQNPRHLVRRRGQEARLRCSPMKGHSHVYWYRQLPEEGLKFMVYLQKENIIDESGMPKERFSAEFPKEGPSILRIQQVVRGDSAAYFCASSPPGIPAYETQYFGPGTRLLVL.

This chain uses TRBV4-2 with TRBJ2-1, with TRBD2 matching over 8 bases. Germline values: CDR1 LGHNA, CDR2 YNFKEQ. This CDR3 has 15 amino acids. The junction had 7 bases not matched to a gene; V was cut back by 1 base and J by 8 bases. CDR3: CASSQVIAGFDEQFF. The CDR3, as DNA: TGTGCCAGCAGCCAAGTTATAGCGGGATTCGATGAGCAGTTCTTC.

V and J are TRBV28 and TRBJ2-3; D possibly corresponds to TRBD1 (6 bases). The CDR3 sequence is 16 residues long. Germline assignment: CDR1 MDHEN and CDR2 SYDVKM. V lost 3 bases, J lost 2 bases, and 15 bases lay in between. DNA of the CDR3: TGTGCCAGCAGTTTTGTGGGTGGGACAATCACAGATACGCAGTATTTT. Its translation is CASSFVGGTITDTQYF.

The chain has TRBV6-2 or TRBV6-3 and TRBJ2-7; 7 bases are shared with TRBD2. Looked up from germline, CDR1 is MNHEY and CDR2 is SVGEGT. Trimming removed 2 bases from V and 6 bases from J; junction bases left unmatched: 10. This CDR3 has 15 amino acids. CDR3 in DNA: TGTGCCAGCAGTTACGCTAGGCGGGAGTGGGGCGAGCAGTACTTC. It specifies CASSYARREWGEQYF.

The chain links TRBV30 to TRBJ2-3, with 9 bases identical to TRBD2. V was clipped by 0 bases and J by 1 base; unmatched bases: 20. CDR1 and CDR2 from the germline V gene are GTSNPN and SVGIG (reference sequence). The CDR3 runs 21 residues. CDR3 nucleotide sequence: TGTGCCTGGAGTGTAGTTTTTTTGGTTCGGCGGGAGGGGAGGCGCACAGATACGCAGTATTTT. Translation: CAWSVVFLVRREGRRTDTQYF.